Listed below are T cell receptor beta chains from one sample, sequenced in a study of T-cell reconstitution after alpha-beta-depleted transplantation in children. TCRdb re-called the PCR reads with MiXCR, one entry per CDR3 protein. The table has about 98,000 distinct CDR3 sequences, around 22% seen once. Source: PBMCs, taken before TCRalphabeta/CD19-depleted stem cell transplant. The source of these receptors is a boy between 2 and 10 years old with acute lymphoblastic leukemia, due to receive a stem cell transplant. Both conserved end residues are part of each CDR3. A D gene is named only where the DNA matches it firmly. Only part of the rows carry a size: once, few, many, or a class if the clone is expanded.

j_call d_call v_call clone_size cdr3_aa cdr3_nt
TRBJ1-1 . TRBV20-1 . CSAGGGGGGNTEAFF TGCAGTGCTGGTGGGGGGGGAGGGGGGAACACTGAAGCTTTCTTT
TRBJ1-2 . TRBV11-2 . CASSLPKTLEGANYGYTF TGTGCCAGCAGCTTACCCAAGACTTTAGAGGGGGCTAACTATGGCTACACCTTC
TRBJ2-1 . TRBV7-2 many CASSLLSGSYNEQFF TGTGCCAGCAGCTTGTTAAGCGGCTCCTACAATGAGCAGTTCTTC
TRBJ1-1 . TRBV20-1 . CSATTGYTEASF TGCAGTGCTACGACGGGGTACACTGAAGCTTCCTTT
TRBJ1-5 TRBD1 TRBV29-1 many CSVRTTGFRNQPQHF TGCAGCGTACGAACGACAGGGTTCAGAAATCAGCCCCAGCATTTT
TRBJ2-3 TRBD1 TRBV18 few CASSPPKGQGFTDTQYF TGTGCCAGCTCACCACCTAAAGGACAGGGGTTCACAGATACGCAGTATTTT
TRBJ2-7 . TRBV27 few CASSLSNPVSSYEQYF TGTGCCAGCAGTTTATCAAACCCCGTGAGCTCCTACGAGCAGTACTTC
TRBJ2-3 . TRBV20-1 few CSGWDRRFITDTQYF TGCAGTGGGTGGGACCGTAGGTTCATAACAGATACGCAGTATTTT
TRBJ2-1 TRBD2 TRBV6-2/TRBV6-3 . CASHRPSGSRVEQFF TGTGCCAGCCATAGACCGAGCGGGAGCAGGGTTGAGCAGTTCTTC
TRBJ1-1 . TRBV25-1 few CASSLNRGNTEAFF TGTGCCAGCTCCTTGAACCGGGGGAACACTGAAGCTTTCTTT
TRBJ1-1 . TRBV7-2 . CASSTRTDPEAFF TGTGCCAGCAGCACACGGACAGACCCTGAAGCTTTCTTT
TRBJ2-7 . TRBV20-1 many CSARAGTLGNEQYF TGCAGTGCTAGAGCAGGGACCCTAGGCAACGAGCAGTACTTC
TRBJ1-5 . TRBV10-3 few CAISESSGSNQPQHF TGTGCCATCAGTGAGTCATCAGGTAGCAATCAGCCCCAGCATTTT
TRBJ2-5 TRBD2 TRBV4-3 . CASSQDLPYSLAGEETQYF TGCGCCAGCAGCCAAGATCTCCCCTACAGTCTAGCGGGGGAAGAGACCCAGTACTTC
TRBJ2-7 . TRBV5-1 . CASSLHDSYEQYF TGCGCCAGCAGCTTGCACGACTCCTACGAGCAGTACTTC
TRBJ2-5 . TRBV11-2 few CASKLSGSETQYF TGTGCCAGCAAGCTCTCAGGGTCAGAGACCCAGTACTTC
TRBJ2-1 . TRBV5-1 few CASRLRVSGGALNEQFF TGCGCCAGCAGACTAAGGGTGTCCGGAGGGGCTTTGAATGAGCAGTTCTTC
TRBJ2-5 . TRBV20-1 . CSERISSQETQYF TGCAGTGAAAGGATATCCTCCCAAGAGACCCAGTACTTC
TRBJ2-1 . TRBV4-2 . CASSPEVSYNEQFF TGTGCCAGCAGCCCAGAGGTTTCCTACAATGAGCAGTTCTTC
TRBJ2-1 . TRBV12-3/TRBV12-4 many CAVSLQNNEQFF TGTGCCGTATCCCTCCAGAACAATGAGCAGTTCTTC
TRBJ1-6 TRBD1 TRBV12-3/TRBV12-4 . CASSRDSDNSPLHF TGTGCCAGCAGCCGGGACAGTGATAATTCACCCCTCCACTTT
TRBJ1-2 . TRBV6-2/TRBV6-3 . CASSYAQASYGYTF TGTGCCAGCAGTTACGCGCAGGCTTCCTATGGCTACACCTTC
TRBJ2-7 . TRBV14 . CASSLFPRDEQYF TGTGCCAGCAGCCTTTTTCCCCGGGACGAGCAGTACTTC
TRBJ2-7 TRBD1 TRBV29-1 . CSVVGTESSSRAYEQYF TGCAGCGTTGTTGGGACAGAGTCTTCTAGCCGCGCCTACGAGCAGTACTTC
TRBJ2-7 . TRBV3-1 . CASSHDPPYEQYF TGTGCCAGCAGCCATGACCCTCCCTACGAGCAGTACTTC
TRBJ2-6 . TRBV5-1 many CASSPKPQGSGANVLTF TGCGCCAGCAGCCCAAAGCCCCAGGGGAGTGGGGCCAACGTCCTGACTTTC
TRBJ2-3 TRBD2 TRBV11-2 . CASSLEFPGGPEVTDTQYF TGTGCCAGCAGCTTAGAGTTTCCGGGAGGGCCCGAAGTCACAGATACGCAGTATTTT